This T cell receptor beta chain derives from a study of T-cell reconstitution after alpha-beta-depleted transplantation in children (dated by TCRdb to the mid-2010s). For the wider study: T-cell immune reconstitution after TCRalphabeta/CD19-depleted allogeneic hematopoietic cell transplantation in children was quantitatively tracked in the study by means of TCR repertoire profiling.

Library prep was done by PCR. Reads for this sample came from an Illumina HiSeq 2500. TCR libraries were prepared with molecular barcoding, using unique molecular identifiers to normalize TCRbeta repertoire quantification. TCRdb applied fastp at Q25 and MiXCR to the public reads, then kept only in-frame beta chains. Rows are unified per CDR3 protein, each entry keeping the most common DNA and genes. Across this sample there are hundreds of thousands of distinct CDR3 sequences, with approximately 12% seen only once. The biggest ten clones account for approximately 5.4% of the sample. According to the germline V gene, CDR1 reads LGHNA and CDR2 reads YSLEER. The CDR3 contains 15 residues, cysteine and phenylalanine counted. This entry keeps only the CDR3 DNA: 45 bases, framed from base 1. Between the V and J ends, shortened by 0 bases and 4 bases respectively, the junction contains 13 bases. This clonotype was seen only a few times. The clone's antigen remains unknown. Per-base quality was not reported, and no clone a single base away is much larger than it.

The sample here was PBMCs from the stem cell graft donor, taken from the stem cell graft. Recombination joined TRBV4-3 with TRBJ2-7, with a tentative D call of TRBD1 or TRBD2, each matching 5 bases. The TCR originated in a human donor who donated a stem cell graft to a child with combined immunodeficiency. The CDR3 loop reads CASSQDSRGTYEQYF. The sequence in DNA is TGCGCCAGCAGCCAAGATTCGAGGGGCACATACGAGCAGTACTTC.